The TCR delta chain under discussion was sequenced for a study of gamma-delta chains in newborns, infants, children. The wider study: Microbial exposure reportedly drives polyclonal innate γδ T cell expansion after birth.

In regard to this clone: The protein that TCRdb holds for this DNA derives from a much larger clone and differs from the translated DNA at residue 4, which likely indicates a read error; the protein shown here is translated from the DNA.

Germline loops: CDR1 GEAIGNYY, CDR2 EKD. CDR3 size: 18 residues. TCRdb redid clone calling on the reads using CATT. The profile shows thousands of delta-chain clones, approximately 0.4% of them singletons. The sequenced material came from blood. V is TRDV2 and J is TRDJ3, with a weak D call TRDD3 (5 bases). This TCR derives from a child who was a newborn, infant or young child, either healthy, febrile or measles-vaccinated (not recorded which). CDR3 in amino acids: CACGTVGGLSWDTRQMFF. CDR3 in DNA: TGTGCCTGTGGCACCGTAGGGGGCCTATCCTGGGACACCCGACAGATGTTTTTC.